This T cell receptor (beta chain) emerged from a study of control samples from healthy donors and cancer patients. The protocol was immunoSEQ multiplex PCR, while the TCRdb copy is restricted to in-frame clones and leaves out a portion. The data hold 190,000 or so clones, with 80% to 95% observed a single time. This CDR3 has 13 residues. The germline V and J ends were trimmed by 0 bases and 1 base, with 2 bases remaining between them. CDR1 and CDR2 from the germline V gene are SGHKS and YYEKEE (reference sequence). The rearrangement joins TRBV5-5 to TRBJ1-5; D uncertain. The TCR originated in a man younger than 35 in good health. Material: blood. DNA of the CDR3: TGTGCCAGCAGCTTGGACAGCAATCAGCCCCAGCATTTT. Translated: CASSLDSNQPQHF.